This is a list of T cell receptor beta chains from one sample in a study of beta chain features in type 1 diabetes. TCRdb keeps only in-frame clones here, not all; method: immunoSEQ multiplex PCR. The sample shows around 650,000 clones, around 12% of them seen only once. The sequenced sample consisted of naive CD4+ T cells from blood. Every receptor here comes from a man aged 25 to 40 with type 1 diabetes. Each CDR3 is given with its conserved first and last residue. The order of the fields is clone size, D gene, J gene, CDR3 length, V gene, CDR3 DNA, CDR3 protein. The D gene is left open where the match is weak. Expanded clones get a size class; other rows say once, few or many, or leave the size out.

>-|-|TRBJ1-5|12|TRBV10-3
TGTGCCATCAGTGAGGGAAGTCAGCCCCAGCATTTT
CAISEGSQPQHF
>few|TRBD1|TRBJ2-2|15|TRBV7-9
TGTGCCAGCCACTCCGGGACAGGGATTACCGGGGAGCTGTTTTTT
CASHSGTGITGELFF
>few|-|TRBJ1-2|15|TRBV9
TGTGCCAGCAGCGTAGGTGGAGGGACTAACTATGGCTACACCTTC
CASSVGGGTNYGYTF
>few|TRBD2|TRBJ2-5|16|TRBV4-3
TGCGCCAGCAGCCGAGTGACTAGCGGGGGGGCAGAGACCCAGTACTTC
CASSRVTSGGAETQYF
>-|-|TRBJ2-5|13|TRBV9
TGTGCCAGCAGCGTAAGCAGGGAAGAGACCCAGTACTTC
CASSVSREETQYF
>-|TRBD1|TRBJ2-1|14|TRBV27
TGTGCCAGCCCGAATCGACAGGGGGGAAATGAGCAGTTCTTC
CASPNRQGGNEQFF
>-|TRBD2|TRBJ2-1|17|TRBV5-1
TGCGCCAGCAGCTTGGTTCCCACTAGCGGGGGCAGAGATGAGCAGTTCTTC
CASSLVPTSGGRDEQFF
>few|-|TRBJ2-7|15|TRBV7-2
TGTGCCAGCAGCTTCACCTCCGGGGCCGGGTACGAGCAGTACTTC
CASSFTSGAGYEQYF
>few|-|TRBJ1-1|14|TRBV7-9
TGTGCCAGCAGCCCCCTGATGACAGAGGGCCAAGCTTTCTTT
CASSPLMTEGQAFF
>-|TRBD1|TRBJ2-1|18|TRBV18
TGTGCCAGCTCACCACTATCCCGACAGGGTTCGAATGGCGATGAGCAGTTCTTC
CASSPLSRQGSNGDEQFF
>-|-|TRBJ1-5|14|TRBV7-8
TGTGCCAGCAGCCAGCAGGGTAGCAATCAGCCCCAGCATTTT
CASSQQGSNQPQHF
>-|-|TRBJ1-5|14|TRBV5-6
TGTGCCAGCAGCCGATCCGGGGACCTGGGGCCCCAGCATTTT
CASSRSGDLGPQHF
>few|-|TRBJ2-1|12|TRBV9
TGTGCCAGCAGCCGGGAGTACAATGAGCAGTTCTTC
CASSREYNEQFF
>few|TRBD2|TRBJ2-1|16|TRBV2
TGTGCCAGCAGACGTAGCGGGGGGAGCTCCTACAATGAGCAGTTCTTC
CASRRSGGSSYNEQFF
>-|-|TRBJ1-3|17|TRBV4-3
TGCGCCAGCAGCCAAGATCTAACAGTGTACTCTGGAAACACCATATATTTT
CASSQDLTVYSGNTIYF
>few|-|TRBJ1-4|12|TRBV30
TGTGCCTGTATAGGAACTAATGAAAAACTGTTTTTT
CACIGTNEKLFF
>few|-|TRBJ2-4|15|TRBV5-1
TGCGCCAGCAGCTTAATCGGGACACCTCCGGGCATTCAGTACTTC
CASSLIGTPPGIQYF
>few|-|TRBJ2-5|14|TRBV15
TGTGCCACCAGCAGAGGAAACAGTCAAGAGACCCAGTACTTC
CATSRGNSQETQYF
>-|TRBD1|TRBJ2-7|15|TRBV28
TGTGCCAGCAGTTCAACCGGGACAGGGGTCTACGAGCAGTACTTC
CASSSTGTGVYEQYF
>few|-|TRBJ1-2|13|TRBV11-2
TGTGCCAGCAGCTTAGGGGGATACTATGGCTACACCTTC
CASSLGGYYGYTF
>-|-|TRBJ2-1|15|TRBV9
TGTGCCAGCAGCCGGGACTTACGAGCCCGCCATGAGCAGTTCTTC
CASSRDLRARHEQFF
>few|-|TRBJ2-7|14|TRBV27
TGTGCCAGCAGTCCCCTTTCCCTCCTCTACGAGCAGTACTTC
CASSPLSLLYEQYF
>-|TRBD1|TRBJ2-1|14|TRBV29-1
TGCAGCGTGAATACAGGGGGGAGGACCAATGAGCAGTTCTTC
CSVNTGGRTNEQFF
>-|TRBD1|TRBJ1-2|15|TRBV7-2
TGTGCCAGCAGCTTAGGTGGGGGACAGAACTATGGCTACACCTTC
CASSLGGGQNYGYTF
>few|-|TRBJ1-4|12|TRBV7-9
TGTGCCAGCAGCTTAAGGGATGAAAAACTGTTTTTT
CASSLRDEKLFF
>few|-|TRBJ2-5|16|TRBV5-1
TGCGCCAGCAGCTTGGTGGGTGGGTCAGTCCAAGAGACCCAGTACTTC
CASSLVGGSVQETQYF
>-|-|TRBJ2-7|14|TRBV7-2
TGTGCCAGCAGCACGCAGGGGGGAGATCTGGAGCAGTACTTC
CASSTQGGDLEQYF
>few|TRBD1|TRBJ2-7|17|TRBV9
TGTGCCAGCAGCGTAGAGGACAGGGGGCCCCACCCCTACGAGCAGTACTTC
CASSVEDRGPHPYEQYF